The 9 T cell receptor beta chains presented below share a single source sample, sequenced in a study of CD4+ T cells in melanoma. Data came from immunoSEQ multiplex PCR; TCRdb stores just in-frame clones and leaves some out. The sample yields some 13,000 clones, 60% to 85% seen once. Material: cells from a culture (not recorded whether cultured in vitro). These receptors were obtained from a human donor with melanoma.

V is TRBV5-8 and J is TRBJ1-4; TRBD1 aligns across 10 bases. The J segment lost 6 bases and the V segment lost 4 bases, leaving 6 bases of the junction unmatched. The length of the CDR3 is 15 residues. From germline, CDR1 is SGHTS and CDR2 YDEGEE. CDR3 in amino acids: CASSPYGTGDEKLFF. DNA for the CDR3: TGTGCCAGCAGCCCCTATGGGACAGGGGATGAAAAACTGTTTTTT. Full variable domain (outside the CDR3, taken from reference TRBV5-8 and TRBJ1-4): EAGVTQSPTHLIKTRGQQATLRCSPISGHTSVYWYQQALGLGLQFLLWYDEGEERNRGNFPPRFSGRQFPNYSSELNVNALELEDSALYLCASSPYGTGDEKLFFGSGTQLSVL.

The V and J genes are TRBV18 and TRBJ2-1, with D possibly being TRBD2 (7 bases). The CDR3 consists of 15 residues. Germline V lookup: CDR1 KGHSH, CDR2 LQKENI. The V and J ends lost 5 bases and 3 bases respectively, with 14 bases between them. CDR3 residues: CASSAGGPRYNEQFF. The CDR3 region has the DNA TGTGCCAGCTCAGCCGGGGGGCCACGCTACAATGAGCAGTTCTTC.

The rearrangement joins TRBV29-1 to TRBJ1-2; D is uncertain. Trimming left V 3 bases short and J 3 bases short, with 8 bases between. The length of the CDR3 is 12 residues. Germline V lookup: CDR1 SQVTM, CDR2 ANQGSEA. The CDR3 region has the DNA TGCAGCGTTGATAAGGGAGACTATGGCTACACCTTC. Amino acid sequence: CSVDKGDYGYTF. Using reference TRBV29-1 and TRBJ1-2 for the parts outside the CDR3, the full variable domain is SAVISQKPSRDICQRGTSLTIQCQVDSQVTMMFWYRQQPGQSLTLIATANQGSEATYESGFVIDKFPISRPNLTFSTLTVSNMSPEDSSIYLCSVDKGDYGYTFGSGTRLTVV.

The chain combines TRBV7-3 with TRBJ2-7; 7 nucleotides match TRBD1. The CDR3 sequence is 15 residues long. CDR1 is SGHTA, CDR2 FQGTGA, per germline. The V and J ends lost 5 bases and 2 bases, in that order; junction bases with no gene match: 9. The CDR3 coding sequence is TGTGCCAGCAGCCCAACCTCGGGACAGACCTACGAGCAGTACTTC. It encodes CASSPTSGQTYEQYF.

The chain carries TRBV2 and TRBJ2-1; D ambiguous. The CDR3 extends over 14 amino acids. Germline lookup yields CDR1 SNHLY and CDR2 FYNNEI. Trimming left V 1 base short and J 10 bases short, with 14 bases between. The DNA of the CDR3 is TGTGCCAGCAGTGAAGAGAGTTGGGGTCTAGAGCAGTTCTTC. It is translated as CASSEESWGLEQFF.

This chain uses TRBV29-1 with TRBJ1-1, with TRBD1 identical over 9 bases. Germline CDR1 SQVTM, CDR2 ANQGSEA. V shed 2 bases and J 6 bases; nucleotides not matched to a gene: 7. There are 14 residues in the CDR3. The CDR3 region is CSVEPGQGPAEAFF. Here the CDR3 DNA reads TGCAGCGTTGAACCGGGACAGGGCCCTGCTGAAGCTTTCTTT.

CDR3: CASSPRAGQGATNQPQHF. For the CDR3, the DNA is TGTGCCAGCAGCCCGCGTGCGGGACAGGGGGCGACCAATCAGCCCCAGCATTTT. The rearrangement joins TRBV5-5 to TRBJ1-5; 12 bases match TRBD1. From germline, CDR1 is SGHKS and CDR2 YYEKEE (reference sequence). This CDR3 comprises 18 residues. The ends lost 4 bases at V and 3 bases at J; junction bases unmatched: 11.

This chain connects TRBV21-1 to TRBJ1-1. TRBV21-1 is flagged as a pseudogene. The CDR3 contains 15 residues. The chain's CDR3 is CASSQGGGWNTEAFF. The CDR3 DNA reads TGTGCCAGCAGCCAAGGGGGGGGATGGAACACTGAAGCTTTCTTT.

CDR3 residues: CAWMTKAGKTEQYF. CDR3 DNA sequence: TGTGCCTGGATGACTAAAGCGGGGAAGACCGAGCAGTACTTC. This chain connects TRBV30 to TRBJ2-7, with 7 positions matching TRBD2. This CDR3 has 14 residues. V lost 4 bases, J lost 6 bases, and 12 bases stayed unmatched. CDR1 GTSNPN and CDR2 SVGIG come from the germline V gene (reference sequence).